The rows below give T cell receptor beta chains drawn from one sample of a study of neurological immune-mediated disorders. One entry per CDR3 protein results from TCRdb running MiXCR on the 5' RACE reads. This sample has about 66,000 distinct CDR3 sequences, with almost 4% found just once. The sample was PBMCs. The receptors here all came from a young man with multiple sclerosis. Each CDR3 is given with its conserved first and last residue. The D gene is left open where the match is weak. The listing skips clone size in some rows; elsewhere it reads once, few, many or a size class.

CASSLVTGGYTF | TGTGCCAGCAGCTTGGTAACGGGTGGCTACACCTTC | TRBJ1-2 | NA | TRBV5-6 | NA
CASSRGPFNTEAFF | TGTGCCAGCAGCCGAGGGCCTTTTAACACTGAAGCTTTCTTT | TRBJ1-1 | NA | TRBV7-9 | many
CSASLAGVYEQFF | TGCAGTGCTAGCCTAGCGGGGGTCTATGAGCAGTTCTTC | TRBJ2-1 | TRBD2 | TRBV20-1 | many
CSARLGETQYF | TGCAGTGCTAGACTGGGAGAGACCCAGTACTTC | TRBJ2-5 | NA | TRBV20-1 | few
CASSSGQGLETQYF | TGTGCCAGCAGCTCCGGACAGGGGTTAGAGACCCAGTACTTC | TRBJ2-5 | TRBD1 | TRBV5-5 | many
CASRMTGSAGFQPQNF | TGTGCCAGCAGGATGACAGGTTCTGCCGGGTTCCAGCCCCAGAATTTT | TRBJ1-5 | NA | TRBV27 | few
CASNERTGGASEAFF | TGTGCCAGCAACGAGCGGACAGGGGGCGCATCAGAAGCTTTCTTT | TRBJ1-1 | TRBD1 | TRBV5-5 | many
CASSPTRGSYGYTF | TGTGCCAGCAGTCCGACCAGGGGGAGCTATGGCTACACCTTC | TRBJ1-2 | TRBD1 | TRBV6-6 | few
CASSLTEDTQYF | TGCGCCAGCAGCTTGACAGAAGATACGCAGTATTTT | TRBJ2-3 | NA | TRBV5-1 | many
CASSLRDSSYEQYF | TGTGCCAGCAGCTTGAGGGACAGCTCCTACGAGCAGTACTTC | TRBJ2-7 | TRBD1 | TRBV5-5 | medium-sized
CASSYASENTQYF | TGTGCCAGCAGTTATGCGTCGGAGAATACGCAGTATTTT | TRBJ2-3 | NA | TRBV6-6 | many
CASSPWTSGYQETQYF | TGTGCCAGCAGCCCGTGGACTAGCGGGTACCAAGAGACCCAGTACTTC | TRBJ2-5 | TRBD2 | TRBV7-2 | many
CASSLGTGNGNSPLNF | TGCGCCAGCAGCCTCGGGACAGGGAACGGCAATTCACCCCTCAACTTT | TRBJ1-6 | TRBD1 | TRBV5-1 | few
CASSPHSVRTGNTIYF | TGTGCCAGCAGCCCTCACTCCGTCAGAACTGGAAACACCATATATTTT | TRBJ1-3 | NA | TRBV7-2 | many
CTSSLGSGQPQHF | TGTACCAGCAGCTTAGGTTCAGGACAGCCCCAGCATTTT | TRBJ1-5 | NA | TRBV7-2 | NA
CSVPPTSGVTDTQYF | TGCAGCGTGCCCCCAACTAGCGGGGTCACAGATACGCAGTATTTT | TRBJ2-3 | TRBD2 | TRBV29-1 | many
CASSQVSGAEAFF | TGCGCCAGCAGCCAAGTCAGTGGGGCTGAAGCTTTCTTT | TRBJ1-1 | NA | TRBV4-1 | many
CSAAGRGYEQYF | TGCAGTGCTGCAGGCAGAGGCTACGAGCAGTACTTC | TRBJ2-7 | NA | TRBV20-1 | NA
CASRSPGGAVDTQYF | TGTGCCAGCAGAAGTCCCGGGGGGGCTGTAGATACGCAGTATTTT | TRBJ2-3 | TRBD2 | TRBV7-2 | many
CATSDPRTSGELFF | TGTGCCACCAGTGATCCAAGGACCTCCGGGGAGCTGTTTTTT | TRBJ2-2 | NA | TRBV24-1 | many